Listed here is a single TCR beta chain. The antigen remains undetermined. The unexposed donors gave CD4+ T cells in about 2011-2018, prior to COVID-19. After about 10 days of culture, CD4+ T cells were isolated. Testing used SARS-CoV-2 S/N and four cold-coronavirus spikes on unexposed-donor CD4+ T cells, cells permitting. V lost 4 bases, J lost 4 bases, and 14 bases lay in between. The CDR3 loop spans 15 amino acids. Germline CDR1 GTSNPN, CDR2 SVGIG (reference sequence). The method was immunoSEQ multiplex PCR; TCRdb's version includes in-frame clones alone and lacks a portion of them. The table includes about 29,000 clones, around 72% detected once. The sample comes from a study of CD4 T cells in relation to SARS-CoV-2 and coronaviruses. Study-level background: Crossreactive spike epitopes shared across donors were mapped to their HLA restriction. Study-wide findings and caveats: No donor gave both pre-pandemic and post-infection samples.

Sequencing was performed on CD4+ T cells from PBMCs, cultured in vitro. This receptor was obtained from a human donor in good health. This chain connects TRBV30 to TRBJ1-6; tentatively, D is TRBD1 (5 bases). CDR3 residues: CAWTGRVRYNSPLHF. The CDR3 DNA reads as TGTGCCTGGACAGGGAGGGTGAGATATAATTCACCCCTCCACTTT.